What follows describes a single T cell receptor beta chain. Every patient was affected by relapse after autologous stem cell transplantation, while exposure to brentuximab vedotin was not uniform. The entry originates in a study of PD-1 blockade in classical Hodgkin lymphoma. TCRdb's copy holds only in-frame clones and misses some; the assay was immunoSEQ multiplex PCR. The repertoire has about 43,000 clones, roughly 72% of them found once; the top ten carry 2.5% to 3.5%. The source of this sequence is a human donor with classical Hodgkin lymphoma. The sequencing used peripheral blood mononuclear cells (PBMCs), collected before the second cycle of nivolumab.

Here the CDR3 DNA reads TGTGCCACCGAGAGGGCCGGGCCGGGGACTAGCGGGAGGCAGTTCTTC. It specifies CATERAGPGTSGRQFF. This chain uses TRBV15 with TRBJ2-1, with 14 positions matching TRBD2. The CDR3 has 16 residues. Germline V gives CDR1 LNHNV, CDR2 YYDKDF (reference sequence). After removal of 8 bases from V and 12 bases from J, the junction contained 15 bases not matched to a gene.